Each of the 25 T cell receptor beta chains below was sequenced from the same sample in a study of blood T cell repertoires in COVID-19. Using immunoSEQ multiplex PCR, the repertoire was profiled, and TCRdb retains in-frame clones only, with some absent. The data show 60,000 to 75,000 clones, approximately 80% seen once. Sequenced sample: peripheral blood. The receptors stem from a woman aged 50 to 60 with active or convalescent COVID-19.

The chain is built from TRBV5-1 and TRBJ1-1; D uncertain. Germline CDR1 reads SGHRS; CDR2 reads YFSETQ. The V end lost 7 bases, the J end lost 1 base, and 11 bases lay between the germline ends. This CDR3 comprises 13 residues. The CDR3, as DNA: TGCGCCAGCTCCCGGGGAGGGAACACTGAAGCTTTCTTT. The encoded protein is CASSRGGNTEAFF.

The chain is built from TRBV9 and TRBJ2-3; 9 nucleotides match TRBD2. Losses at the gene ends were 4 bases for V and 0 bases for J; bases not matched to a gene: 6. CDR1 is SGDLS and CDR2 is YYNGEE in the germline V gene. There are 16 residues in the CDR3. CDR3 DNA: TGTGCCAGCAGCACCCTAGCGGGGACTAGCACAGATACGCAGTATTTT. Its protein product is CASSTLAGTSTDTQYF.

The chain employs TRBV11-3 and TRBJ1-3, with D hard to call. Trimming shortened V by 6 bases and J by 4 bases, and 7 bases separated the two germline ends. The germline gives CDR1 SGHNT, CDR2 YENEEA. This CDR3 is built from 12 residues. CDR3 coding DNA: TGTGCCAGCAGTTCGGAGGGAAACACCATATATTTT. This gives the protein CASSSEGNTIYF.

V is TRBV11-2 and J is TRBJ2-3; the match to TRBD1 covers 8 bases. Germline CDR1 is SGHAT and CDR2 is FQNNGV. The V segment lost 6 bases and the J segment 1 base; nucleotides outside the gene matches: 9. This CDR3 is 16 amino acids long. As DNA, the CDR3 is TGTGCCAGCAGGGGACAGGCAACTTGGGGCACAGATACGCAGTATTTT. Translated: CASRGQATWGTDTQYF.

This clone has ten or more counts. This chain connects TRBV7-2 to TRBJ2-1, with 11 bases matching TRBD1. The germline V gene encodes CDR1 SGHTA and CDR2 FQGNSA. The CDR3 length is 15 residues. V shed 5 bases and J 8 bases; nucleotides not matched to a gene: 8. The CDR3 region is CASSLRTGGVHEQFF. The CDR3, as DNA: TGTGCCAGCAGCCTGAGGACAGGGGGCGTTCATGAGCAGTTCTTC.

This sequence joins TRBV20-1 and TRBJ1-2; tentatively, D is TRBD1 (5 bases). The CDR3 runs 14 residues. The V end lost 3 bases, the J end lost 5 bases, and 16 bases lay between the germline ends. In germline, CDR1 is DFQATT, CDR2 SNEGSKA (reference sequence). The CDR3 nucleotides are TGCAGTGCTAGTCAGGGCAGGGATGGATATGGCTACACCTTC. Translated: CSASQGRDGYGYTF.

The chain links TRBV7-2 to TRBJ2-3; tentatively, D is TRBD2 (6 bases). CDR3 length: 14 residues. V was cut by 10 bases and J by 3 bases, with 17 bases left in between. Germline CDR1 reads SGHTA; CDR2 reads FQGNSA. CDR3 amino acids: CATKRVLATDTQYF. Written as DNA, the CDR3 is TGTGCCACCAAAAGGGTGCTAGCGACAGATACGCAGTATTTT.

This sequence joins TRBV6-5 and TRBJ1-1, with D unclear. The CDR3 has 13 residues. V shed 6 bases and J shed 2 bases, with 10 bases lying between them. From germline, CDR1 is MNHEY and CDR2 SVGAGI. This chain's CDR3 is CASRQSLNTEAFF. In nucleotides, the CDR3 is TGTGCCAGCAGACAGAGTTTAAACACTGAAGCTTTCTTT.

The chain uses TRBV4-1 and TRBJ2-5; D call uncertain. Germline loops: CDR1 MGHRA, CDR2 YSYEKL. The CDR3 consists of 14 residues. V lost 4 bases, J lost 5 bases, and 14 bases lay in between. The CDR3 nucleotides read TGCGCCAGCAGCCCCCGTGCACGAGAGGAGACCCAGTACTTC. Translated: CASSPRAREETQYF.

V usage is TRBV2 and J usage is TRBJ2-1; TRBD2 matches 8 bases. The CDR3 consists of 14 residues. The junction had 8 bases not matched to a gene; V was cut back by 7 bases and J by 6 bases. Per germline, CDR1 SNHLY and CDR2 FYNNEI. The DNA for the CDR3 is TGTGCCAGCACGCGAGGACTAGCAGCCAATGAGCAGTTCTTC. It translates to CASTRGLAANEQFF.

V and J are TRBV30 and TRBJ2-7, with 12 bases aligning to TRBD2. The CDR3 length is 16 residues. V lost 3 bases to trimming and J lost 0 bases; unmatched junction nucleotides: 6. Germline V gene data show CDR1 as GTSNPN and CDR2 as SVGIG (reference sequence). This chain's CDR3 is CAWSGLAGSFSYEQYF. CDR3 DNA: TGTGCCTGGAGCGGACTAGCGGGATCATTCTCCTACGAGCAGTACTTC.

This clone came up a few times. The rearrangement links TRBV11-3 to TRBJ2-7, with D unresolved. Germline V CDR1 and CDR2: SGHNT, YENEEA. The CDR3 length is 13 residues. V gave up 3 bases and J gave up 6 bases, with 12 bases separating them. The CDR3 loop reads CASSFGVTREQYF. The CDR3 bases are TGTGCCAGCAGCTTCGGAGTTACGCGCGAGCAGTACTTC.

DNA for the CDR3: TGTGCCAGCAGGAGAGCAGGGGCAGGCAATGAAGCTTTCTTT. Its protein is CASRRAGAGNEAFF. The genes are TRBV5-5 and TRBJ1-1; a possible D gene is TRBD1 (6 bases). The germline V gene encodes CDR1 SGHKS and CDR2 YYEKEE (reference sequence). The CDR3 is 14 amino acids. V lost 5 bases and J lost 7, with 18 bases in between.

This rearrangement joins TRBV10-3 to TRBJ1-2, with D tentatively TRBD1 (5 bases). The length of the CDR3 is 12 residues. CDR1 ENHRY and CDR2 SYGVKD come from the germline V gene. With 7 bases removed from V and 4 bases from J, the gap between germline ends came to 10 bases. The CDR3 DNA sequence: TGTGCCATCAAGACAGCCTTCTATGGCTACACCTTC. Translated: CAIKTAFYGYTF.

The CDR3 DNA follows: TGTGCCAGCACCAACAGGGATGGGGAGGGTGGCTACACCTTC. It encodes CASTNRDGEGGYTF. The chain employs TRBV7-8 and TRBJ1-2; D might be TRBD1 (6 bases). V lost 7 bases, J lost 7 bases, and 19 bases lay in between. Germline V gives CDR1 SGHVS, CDR2 FQNEAQ. The length of the CDR3 is 14 residues.

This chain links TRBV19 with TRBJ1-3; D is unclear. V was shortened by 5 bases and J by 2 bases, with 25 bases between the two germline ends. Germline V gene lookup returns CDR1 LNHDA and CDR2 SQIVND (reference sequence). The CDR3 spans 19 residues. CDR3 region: CASSASTNRRATPGNTIYF. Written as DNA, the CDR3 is TGTGCCAGTAGTGCCTCGACTAATCGGCGGGCCACTCCTGGAAACACCATATATTTT.

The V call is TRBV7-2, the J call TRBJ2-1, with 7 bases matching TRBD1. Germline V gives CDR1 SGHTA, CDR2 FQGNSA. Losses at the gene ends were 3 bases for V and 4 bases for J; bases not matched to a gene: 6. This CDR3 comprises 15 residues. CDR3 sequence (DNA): TGTGCCAGCAGCTTTGACAGGGCGGGTTACAATGAGCAGTTCTTC. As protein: CASSFDRAGYNEQFF. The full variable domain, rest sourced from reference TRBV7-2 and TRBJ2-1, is GAGVSQSPSNKVTEKGKDVELRCDPISGHTALYWYRQSLGQGLEFLIYFQGNSAPDKSGLPSDRFSAERTGGSVSTLTIQRTQQEDSAVYLCASSFDRAGYNEQFFGPGTRLTVL.

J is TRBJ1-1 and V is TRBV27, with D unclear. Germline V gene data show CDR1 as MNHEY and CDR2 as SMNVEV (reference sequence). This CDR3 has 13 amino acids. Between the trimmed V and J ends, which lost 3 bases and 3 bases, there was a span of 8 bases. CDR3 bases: TGTGCCAGCAGTTTGTTCCCCGACACTGAAGCTTTCTTT. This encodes CASSLFPDTEAFF.

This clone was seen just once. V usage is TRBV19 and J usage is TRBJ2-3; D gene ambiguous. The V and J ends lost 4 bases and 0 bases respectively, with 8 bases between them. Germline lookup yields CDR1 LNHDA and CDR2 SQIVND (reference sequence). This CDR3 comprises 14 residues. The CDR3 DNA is TGTGCCAGTAGTAGCGCGTCGAGCACAGATACGCAGTATTTT. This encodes CASSSASSTDTQYF.

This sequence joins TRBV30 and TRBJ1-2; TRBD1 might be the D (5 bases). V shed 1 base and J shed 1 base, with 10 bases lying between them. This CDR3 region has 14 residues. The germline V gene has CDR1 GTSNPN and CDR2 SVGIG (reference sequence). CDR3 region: CAWSDPGGNYGYTF. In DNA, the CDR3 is TGTGCCTGGAGTGATCCGGGGGGTAACTATGGCTACACCTTC.

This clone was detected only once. The CDR3 bases are TGCAGTGCTAGTGAGGGGGCGCCTAACGAGCAGTACTTC. It specifies CSASEGAPNEQYF. The V gene is TRBV20-1, the J gene TRBJ2-7; TRBD1 matches at 7 bases. CDR1 is DFQATT, CDR2 SNEGSKA, per germline (reference sequence). The CDR3 runs to 13 residues. V lost 3 bases and J lost 5; bases outside the gene matches: 7.

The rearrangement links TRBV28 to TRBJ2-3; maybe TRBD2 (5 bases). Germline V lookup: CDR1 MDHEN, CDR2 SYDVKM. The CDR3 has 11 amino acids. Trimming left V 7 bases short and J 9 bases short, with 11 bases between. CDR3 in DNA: TGTGCCAGCACCCGAGGGATAACGCAGTATTTT. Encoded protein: CASTRGITQYF.

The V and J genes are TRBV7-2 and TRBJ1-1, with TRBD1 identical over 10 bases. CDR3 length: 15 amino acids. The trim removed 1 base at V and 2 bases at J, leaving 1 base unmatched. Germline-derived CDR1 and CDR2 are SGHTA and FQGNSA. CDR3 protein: CASSLGTGGNTEAFF. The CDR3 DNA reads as TGTGCCAGCAGCTTAGGGACAGGGGGAAACACTGAAGCTTTCTTT.

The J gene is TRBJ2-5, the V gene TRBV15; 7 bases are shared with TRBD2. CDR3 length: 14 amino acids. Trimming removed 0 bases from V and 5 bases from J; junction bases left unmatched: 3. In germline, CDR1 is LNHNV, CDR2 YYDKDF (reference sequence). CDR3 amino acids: CATSRDQGGETQYF. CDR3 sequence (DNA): TGTGCCACCAGCAGAGATCAGGGAGGGGAGACCCAGTACTTC.

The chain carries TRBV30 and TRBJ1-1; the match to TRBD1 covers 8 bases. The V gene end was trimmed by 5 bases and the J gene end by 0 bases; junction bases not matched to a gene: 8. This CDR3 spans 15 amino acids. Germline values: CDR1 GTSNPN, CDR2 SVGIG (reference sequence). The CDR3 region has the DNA TGTGCCTGGGGAAGGACAGGGACTATGAACACTGAAGCTTTCTTT. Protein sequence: CAWGRTGTMNTEAFF.